Included here is one T cell receptor beta chain sequence, with context. Its antigen is as yet unknown. This CDR3 contains 16 residues. Germline trimming cut 3 bases from V and 4 bases from J; bases unmatched to any gene: 5. CDR1 and CDR2 (germline): SGHTA, FQGNSA. The data were obtained in a study of long-term antiretroviral therapy in people with HIV. General study findings and limits: No data were available on ART adherence, viral resistance or therapy changes. Clones with expansion before ART led the repertoire at all time points.

Cryopreserved PBMC, at roughly 0.85-11 million per sample, were present before DNA extraction. immunoSEQ v3.0 was run at survey level. Samples were sequenced targeting roughly 35,000-50,000 T-cell genomes each. Sequenced by immunoSEQ multiplex PCR; TCRdb stores in-frame clones only, minus some. The table records around 22,000 clones, 85% to 90% of them present only once. The sequence came from a woman aged 25 to 39 with HIV. The chain joins TRBV7-2 to TRBJ2-3; the match to TRBD2 covers 12 bases. The sequenced sample was unsorted PBMCs, obtained 1.8 years before starting antiretroviral therapy. The CDR3 coding sequence is TGTGCCAGCAGCTTTAGCCTAGCGGGGGGGTCAGATACGCAGTATTTT. This codes for CASSFSLAGGSDTQYF.